The 23 T cell receptor beta chains below were found in one sample sequenced in a study of vaccination effects on CD4 cells after COVID-19. Antigen-specific CD4+ T cells expanded by the ViraFEST assay with viral peptide pools were then sequenced. Subsequent to a culture period of 10 to 11 days, CD4+ T cells were isolated. This individual contracted SARS-CoV-2 between March and December 2020, as verified by PCR. TCRdb keeps only in-frame clones here, not all; method: immunoSEQ multiplex PCR. The sample records around 47,000 clones, about 75% being singletons. These receptors have no known antigen. Sequencing used CD4+ T cells from PBMCs cultured with a peptide pool, obtained before COVID-19 vaccination. The source is a human donor who had a prior SARS-CoV-2 infection.

The CDR3 region is CASSSGPGQPQHF. CDR3 sequence (DNA): TGTGCCAGCAGCTCGGGACCCGGTCAGCCCCAGCATTTT. The chain carries TRBV7-6 and TRBJ1-5, with a tentative D call TRBD1 (5 bases). Deletions cut 4 bases from V and 6 bases from J, with 10 bases between. This CDR3 region has 13 residues. The germline V gene has CDR1 SGHVS and CDR2 FNYEAQ.

This clone was counted only a few times. The V and J genes are TRBV12-5 and TRBJ1-2; 9 bases are a match to TRBD1. From germline, CDR1 is LGHNT and CDR2 FRNRAP. This CDR3 contains 18 residues. After removal of 1 base from V and 4 bases from J, the junction contained 13 bases not matched to a gene. The CDR3 here is CASGLANRGPLKPYGYTF. Written as DNA, the CDR3 is TGTGCTAGTGGTTTGGCCAACAGGGGGCCCTTAAAACCCTATGGCTACACCTTC. The full variable domain, its missing parts supplied by reference TRBV12-5 and TRBJ1-2, is DARVTQTPRHKVTEMGQEVTMRCQPILGHNTVFWYRQTMMQGLELLAYFRNRAPLDDSGMPKDRFSAEMPDATLATLKIQPSEPRDSAVYFCASGLANRGPLKPYGYTFGSGTRLTVV.

The rearrangement uses TRBV11-3 and TRBJ1-1; 7 bases are shared with TRBD1. Germline V gives CDR1 SGHNT, CDR2 YENEEA. The CDR3 length is 12 residues. The trim removed 1 base at V and 7 bases at J, leaving 0 bases unmatched. The CDR3 sequence is CASSLGQGEAFF. The CDR3 region has the DNA TGTGCCAGCAGCTTAGGACAGGGTGAAGCTTTCTTT.

The V call is TRBV6-1, the J call TRBJ2-2; TRBD1 might be the D (5 bases). Deletions cut 1 base from V and 0 bases from J, with 9 bases between. In germline, CDR1 is MNHNS, CDR2 SASEGT. There are 16 residues in the CDR3. CDR3 in DNA: TGTGCCAGCAGTGAAGGGGGCCGTTCGAACACCGGGGAGCTGTTTTTT. This translates into CASSEGGRSNTGELFF.

The chain joins TRBV20-1 to TRBJ2-3; a weak D match, TRBD1 (5 bases). V shed 3 bases and J shed 2 bases, with 15 bases lying between them. CDR3 length: 15 residues. The germline V gene encodes CDR1 DFQATT and CDR2 SNEGSKA (reference sequence). Written as DNA, the CDR3 is TGCAGTGCTAGTTCCCTGGAAGGGGCCACAGATACGCAGTATTTT. Residues: CSASSLEGATDTQYF.

The chain links TRBV10-3 to TRBJ2-4; D is perhaps TRBD2 (6 bases). V shed 11 bases and J shed 0 bases, with 14 bases lying between them. CDR3 size: 14 residues. CDR1 is ENHRY and CDR2 is SYGVKD in the germline V gene. CDR3 in DNA: TGTGCCTCGTCGGCAGCGGGAGCCAAAAACATTCAGTACTTC. This encodes CASSAAGAKNIQYF.

The chain's CDR3 is CASSLGIQGYQPQHF. As DNA, the CDR3 is TGTGCCAGCAGCTTAGGCATTCAGGGGTATCAGCCCCAGCATTTT. The rearrangement joins TRBV7-8 to TRBJ1-5, with a tentative D call TRBD1 (6 bases). Germline V lookup: CDR1 SGHVS, CDR2 FQNEAQ. The CDR3 spans 15 residues. With 1 base removed from V and 5 bases from J, the gap between germline ends came to 12 bases.

The rearrangement joins TRBV5-1 to TRBJ2-1; D remains unclear. The CDR3 has 13 amino acids. From germline, CDR1 is SGHRS and CDR2 YFSETQ. Trimming removed 0 bases at V and 4 bases at J, with 5 bases between. In DNA, the CDR3 is TGCGCCAGCAGCTTGGATTTGTACAATGAGCAGTTCTTC. Its protein is CASSLDLYNEQFF.

This chain joins TRBV13 and TRBJ2-4; 14 bases are a match to TRBD2. Germline loops: CDR1 PRHDT, CDR2 FYEKMQ (reference sequence). After removal of 3 bases from V and 6 bases from J, the junction contained 13 bases not matched to a gene. The CDR3 sequence is 19 residues long. This CDR3 is CASSFTTSGRGGSGNIQYF. CDR3 DNA sequence: TGTGCCAGCAGCTTTACGACTAGCGGGAGGGGCGGTTCGGGAAACATTCAGTACTTC.

This rearrangement joins TRBV2 to TRBJ2-1; D is perhaps TRBD1 (5 bases). V was pared by 6 bases and J by 4 bases, with 10 bases between. This CDR3 contains 13 residues. CDR1 SNHLY and CDR2 FYNNEI come from the germline V gene. CDR3 residues: CASSQDKYNEQFF. The CDR3 DNA follows: TGTGCCAGCAGCCAGGACAAATACAATGAGCAGTTCTTC.

The chain employs TRBV9 and TRBJ2-3, with D unclear. From germline, CDR1 is SGDLS and CDR2 YYNGEE. The germline V and J ends were trimmed by 0 bases and 0 bases, with 8 bases remaining between them. The CDR3 has 15 amino acids. The CDR3 DNA reads as TGTGCCAGCAGCGTAGCTCACAGTAGCACAGATACGCAGTATTTT. As protein: CASSVAHSSTDTQYF. Complete variable domain (other parts from reference TRBV9 and TRBJ2-3): DSGVTQTPKHLITATGQRVTLRCSPRSGDLSVYWYQQSLDQGLQFLIQYYNGEERAKGNILERFSAQQFPDLHSELNLSSLELGDSALYFCASSVAHSSTDTQYFGPGTRLTVL.

The CDR3 loop is CASSERAGRSYEQYF. CDR3 DNA sequence: TGTGCCAGCAGCGAACGGGCGGGCCGCTCCTACGAGCAGTACTTC. The chain links TRBV7-9 to TRBJ2-7; perhaps TRBD2 as D (5 bases). The CDR3 is made up of 15 amino acids. Germline V CDR1 and CDR2: SEHNR, FQNEAQ (reference sequence). V lost 5 bases, J lost 0 bases, and 14 bases lay in between.

This clone appeared once. The V gene is TRBV12-3 or TRBV12-4, the J gene TRBJ2-1; no clear D. The CDR3 runs 12 residues. Trimming removed 2 bases from V and 6 bases from J, with 5 bases in between. The chain's CDR3 is CASSLRVNEQFF. As DNA, the CDR3 is TGTGCCAGCAGTTTAAGAGTCAATGAGCAGTTCTTC.

The table lists this clone with a few counts. This CDR3 reads CASSLTGPNQPQHF. CDR3 sequence (DNA): TGTGCCAGCAGCCTGACAGGGCCCAATCAGCCCCAGCATTTT. The V and J genes are TRBV14 and TRBJ1-5, with 7 bases aligning to TRBD1. Germline assignment: CDR1 SGHDN and CDR2 FVKESK. This CDR3 is built from 14 residues. Germline trimming cut 4 bases from V and 3 bases from J; bases unmatched to any gene: 3.

The chain uses TRBV11-3 and TRBJ2-1; D gene uncertain. Germline V CDR1 and CDR2: SGHNT, YENEEA. The germline V and J ends were trimmed by 1 base and 4 bases, with 11 bases remaining between them. CDR3 length: 15 residues. In nucleotides, the CDR3 is TGTGCCAGCAGCTTAGGCAGGAGAAGTTACAATGAGCAGTTCTTC. Its protein is CASSLGRRSYNEQFF.

The chain has TRBV9 and TRBJ2-3; tentatively, D is TRBD1 (6 bases). Germline V gene sequence: CDR1 SGDLS, CDR2 YYNGEE. The CDR3 runs to 14 residues. The V and J ends lost 2 bases and 0 bases respectively, with 7 bases between them. DNA for the CDR3: TGTGCCAGCAGCGTTAGGGGGAGCACAGATACGCAGTATTTT. It encodes CASSVRGSTDTQYF.

The chain combines TRBV18 with TRBJ2-1, with 12 bases identical to TRBD2. J lost 9 bases, V lost 3 bases, and 6 bases had no gene match. The CDR3 consists of 15 residues. Germline V gene lookup returns CDR1 KGHSH and CDR2 LQKENI. The CDR3, as DNA: TGTGCCAGCTCACCGGAAGGACTAGCGGGGATTGAGCAGTTCTTC. It translates to CASSPEGLAGIEQFF.

There are a few counts of this clone. The V call is TRBV5-1, the J call TRBJ1-1, with D tentatively TRBD1 (5 bases). Trimming removed 0 bases from V and 5 bases from J, with 11 bases in between. Germline V gene lookup returns CDR1 SGHRS and CDR2 YFSETQ. The CDR3 length is 14 residues. The CDR3 DNA reads TGCGCCAGCAGCTTGGAGGCGGGGGTAACTGAAGCTTTCTTT. This gives the protein CASSLEAGVTEAFF. The full variable domain, its missing parts supplied by reference TRBV5-1 and TRBJ1-1, is KAGVTQTPRYLIKTRGQQVTLSCSPISGHRSVSWYQQTPGQGLQFLFEYFSETQRNKGNFPGRFSGRQFSNSRSEMNVSTLELGDSALYLCASSLEAGVTEAFFGQGTRLTVV.

This rearrangement joins TRBV2 to TRBJ1-1; the D is unclear. The V and J ends lost 2 bases and 1 base respectively, with 14 bases between them. In germline, CDR1 is SNHLY, CDR2 FYNNEI. This CDR3 contains 16 residues. DNA for the CDR3: TGTGCCAGCAGTGAAAGTATACGGGGAGGGAACACTGAAGCTTTCTTT. Amino acid sequence: CASSESIRGGNTEAFF. The full variable domain, rest sourced from reference TRBV2 and TRBJ1-1, is EPEVTQTPSHQVTQMGQEVILRCVPISNHLYFYWYRQILGQKVEFLVSFYNNEISEKSEIFDDQFSVERPDGSNFTLKIRSTKLEDSAMYFCASSESIRGGNTEAFFGQGTRLTVV.

The gene calls are TRBV30 and TRBJ2-7; tentatively, D is TRBD2 (6 bases). Germline values: CDR1 GTSNPN, CDR2 SVGIG (reference sequence). V was trimmed by 2 bases and J by 4 bases, leaving 15 bases between them. The length of the CDR3 is 14 residues. The CDR3 protein is CAWSRAPGGYEQYF. The CDR3, as DNA: TGTGCCTGGAGTAGAGCCCCCGGGGGTTACGAGCAGTACTTC.

The chain links TRBV4-1 to TRBJ1-2; D is ambiguous. Trimming left V 1 base short and J 0 bases short, with 12 bases between. The CDR3 has 16 residues. Germline-derived CDR1 and CDR2 are MGHRA and YSYEKL. CDR3 sequence (DNA): TGCGCCAGCAGCCAAGTATTTGGCATTACTAACTATGGCTACACCTTC. Amino acid sequence: CASSQVFGITNYGYTF.

The chain combines TRBV27 with TRBJ2-6, with D unresolved. V was clipped by 3 bases and J by 0 bases, with 9 bases between them. Germline V lookup: CDR1 MNHEY, CDR2 SMNVEV (reference sequence). The CDR3 covers 16 residues. CDR3 sequence reads: CASSFSQHSGANVLTF. As DNA, the CDR3 is TGTGCCAGCAGTTTCTCGCAGCACTCTGGGGCCAACGTCCTGACTTTC.

This clone occurred once. This rearrangement joins TRBV2 to TRBJ1-5, with a possible D match to TRBD1 (5 bases). Germline V gives CDR1 SNHLY, CDR2 FYNNEI. The V and J ends lost 3 bases and 5 bases respectively, with 11 bases between them. This CDR3 spans 14 amino acids. CDR3 DNA: TGTGCCAGCAGTGAGAGGGGCAGGGATCAGCCCCAGCATTTT. Amino acid sequence: CASSERGRDQPQHF.